This T cell receptor beta chain was profiled in a study of shared clonotypes between healthy human individuals. Points from the study as a whole: All-four-donor shared clonotypes had higher generation probabilities than non-shared clonotypes did.

Deletions cut 0 bases from V and 4 bases from J, with 10 bases between. The V gene's germline CDR1 is ENHRY and CDR2 SYGVKD. The CDR3 covers 15 residues. Negatively enriched CD4+ T cells were divided by CD45RA into naive and memory. Measured with immunoSEQ multiplex PCR; TCRdb has only the in-frame clones, and not every one. The sample yields some 2.1 million clones, roughly 95% seen once. Comment on this clone: Antigen: not known.

This receptor was taken from a young man in good health. The chain has TRBV10-3 and TRBJ1-3; D is possibly TRBD1 (5 bases). The sample was naive CD4+ T cells sorted from blood. The subset: CD45RA+ positively selected. The chain's CDR3 is CAISESGGGGNTIYF. As DNA, the CDR3 is TGTGCCATCAGTGAGTCCGGGGGTGGCGGAAACACCATATATTTT.